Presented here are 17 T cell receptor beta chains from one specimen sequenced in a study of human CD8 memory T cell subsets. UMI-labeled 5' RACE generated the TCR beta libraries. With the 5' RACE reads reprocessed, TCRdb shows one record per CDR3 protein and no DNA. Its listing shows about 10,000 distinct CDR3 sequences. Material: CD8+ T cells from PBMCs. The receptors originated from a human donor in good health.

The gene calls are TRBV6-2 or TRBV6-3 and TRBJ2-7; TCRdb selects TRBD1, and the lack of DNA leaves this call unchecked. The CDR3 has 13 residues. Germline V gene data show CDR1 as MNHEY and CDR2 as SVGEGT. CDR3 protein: CASVSPPGDEQYF.

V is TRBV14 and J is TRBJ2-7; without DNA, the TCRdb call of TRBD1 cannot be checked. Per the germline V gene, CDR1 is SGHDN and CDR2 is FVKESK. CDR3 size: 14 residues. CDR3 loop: CASRGQGAPYEQYF.

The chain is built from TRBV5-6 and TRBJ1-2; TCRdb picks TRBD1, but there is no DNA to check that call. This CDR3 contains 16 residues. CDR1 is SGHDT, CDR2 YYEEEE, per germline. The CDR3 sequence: CASSPWPGQGKGGYTF.

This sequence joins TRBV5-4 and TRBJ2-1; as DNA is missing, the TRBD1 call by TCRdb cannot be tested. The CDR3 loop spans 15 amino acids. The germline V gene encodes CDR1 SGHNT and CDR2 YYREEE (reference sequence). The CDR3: CASIWGGGTLSEQFF.

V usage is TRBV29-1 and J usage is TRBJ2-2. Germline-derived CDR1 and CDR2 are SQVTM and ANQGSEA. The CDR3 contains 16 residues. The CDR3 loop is CSVEEAHNANTGELFF.

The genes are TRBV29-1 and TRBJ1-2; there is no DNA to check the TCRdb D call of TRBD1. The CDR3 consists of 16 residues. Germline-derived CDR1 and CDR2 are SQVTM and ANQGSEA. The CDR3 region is CSVEDDRGQSNYGYTF. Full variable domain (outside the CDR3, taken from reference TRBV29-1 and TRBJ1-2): SAVISQKPSRDICQRGTSLTIQCQVDSQVTMMFWYRQQPGQSLTLIATANQGSEATYESGFVIDKFPISRPNLTFSTLTVSNMSPEDSSIYLCSVEDDRGQSNYGYTFGSGTRLTVV.

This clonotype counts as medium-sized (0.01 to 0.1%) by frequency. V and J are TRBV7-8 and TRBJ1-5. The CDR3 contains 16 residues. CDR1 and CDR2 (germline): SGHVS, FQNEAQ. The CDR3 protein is CASSSGMGFSNQPQHF.

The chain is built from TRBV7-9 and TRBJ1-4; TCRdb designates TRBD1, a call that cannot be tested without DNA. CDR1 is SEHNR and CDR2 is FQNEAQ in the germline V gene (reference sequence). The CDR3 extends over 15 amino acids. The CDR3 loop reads CASSSDRTGFEKLFF.

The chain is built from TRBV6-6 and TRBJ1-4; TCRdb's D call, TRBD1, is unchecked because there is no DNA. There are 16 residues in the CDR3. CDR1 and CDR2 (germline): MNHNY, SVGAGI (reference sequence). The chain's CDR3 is CASKNFRDGRNEKLFF.

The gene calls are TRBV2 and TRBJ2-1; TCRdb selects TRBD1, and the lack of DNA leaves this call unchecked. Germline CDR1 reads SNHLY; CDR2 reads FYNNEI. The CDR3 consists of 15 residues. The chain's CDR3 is CASSDGTGGLDEQFF.

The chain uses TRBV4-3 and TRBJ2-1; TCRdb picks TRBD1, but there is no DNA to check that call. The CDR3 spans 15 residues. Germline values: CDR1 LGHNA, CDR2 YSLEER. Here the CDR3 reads CASSQGGLMDVEQFF.

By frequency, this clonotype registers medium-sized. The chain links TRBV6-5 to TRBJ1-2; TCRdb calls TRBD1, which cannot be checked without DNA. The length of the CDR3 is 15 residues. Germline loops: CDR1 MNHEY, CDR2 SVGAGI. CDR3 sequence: CASSYRNRGRDGYTF.

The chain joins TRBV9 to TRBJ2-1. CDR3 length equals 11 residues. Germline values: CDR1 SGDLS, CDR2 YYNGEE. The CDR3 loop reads CASSVGHEQFF. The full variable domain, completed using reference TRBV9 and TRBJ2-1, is DSGVTQTPKHLITATGQRVTLRCSPRSGDLSVYWYQQSLDQGLQFLIQYYNGEERAKGNILERFSAQQFPDLHSELNLSSLELGDSALYFCASSVGHEQFFGPGTRLTVL.

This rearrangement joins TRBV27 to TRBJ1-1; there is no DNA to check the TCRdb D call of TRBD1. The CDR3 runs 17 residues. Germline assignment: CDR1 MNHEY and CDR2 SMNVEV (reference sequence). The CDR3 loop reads CASSNYPANRGNTEAFF.

CDR3 protein: CASSSRLNTGELFF. This sequence joins TRBV28 and TRBJ2-2. This CDR3 spans 14 amino acids. The germline V gene encodes CDR1 MDHEN and CDR2 SYDVKM. The variable domain in full, completed from reference TRBV28 and TRBJ2-2, reads DVKVTQSSRYLVKRTGEKVFLECVQDMDHENMFWYRQDPGLGLRLIYFSYDVKMKEKGDIPEGYSVSREKKERFSLILESASTNQTSMYLCASSSRLNTGELFFGEGSRLTVL.

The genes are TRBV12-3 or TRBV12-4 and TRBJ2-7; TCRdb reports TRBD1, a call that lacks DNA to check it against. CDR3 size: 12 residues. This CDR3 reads CASSLDSLEQYF.

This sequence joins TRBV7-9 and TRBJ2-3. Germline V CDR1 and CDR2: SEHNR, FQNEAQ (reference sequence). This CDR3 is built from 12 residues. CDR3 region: CASSDGRDTQYF.